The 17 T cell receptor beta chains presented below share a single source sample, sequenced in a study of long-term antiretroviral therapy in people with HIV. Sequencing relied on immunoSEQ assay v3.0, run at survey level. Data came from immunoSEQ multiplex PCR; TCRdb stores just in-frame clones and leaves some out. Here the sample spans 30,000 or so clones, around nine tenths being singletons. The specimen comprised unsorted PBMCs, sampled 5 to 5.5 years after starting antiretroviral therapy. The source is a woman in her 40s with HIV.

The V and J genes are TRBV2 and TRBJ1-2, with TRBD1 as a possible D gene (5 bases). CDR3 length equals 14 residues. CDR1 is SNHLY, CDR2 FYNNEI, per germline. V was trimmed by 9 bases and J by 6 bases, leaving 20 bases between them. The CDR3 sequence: CARNSGTEIHGYTF. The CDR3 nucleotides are TGTGCCAGGAATTCCGGGACGGAGATCCATGGCTACACCTTC.

The CDR3: CASRPPGSNQPQHF. CDR3 DNA sequence: TGTGCCAGCAGACCCCCGGGCAGCAATCAGCCCCAGCATTTT. The rearrangement uses TRBV6-1 and TRBJ1-5; D ambiguous. The CDR3 is 14 residues long. Germline V gene data show CDR1 as MNHNS and CDR2 as SASEGT. V was shortened by 6 bases and J by 1 base, with 10 bases between the two germline ends.

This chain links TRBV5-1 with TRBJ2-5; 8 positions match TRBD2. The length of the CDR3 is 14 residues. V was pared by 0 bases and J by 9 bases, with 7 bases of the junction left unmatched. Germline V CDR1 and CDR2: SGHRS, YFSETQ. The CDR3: CASSLGSGGASQYF. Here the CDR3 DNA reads TGCGCCAGCAGCTTGGGGTCCGGGGGGGCGTCCCAGTACTTC.

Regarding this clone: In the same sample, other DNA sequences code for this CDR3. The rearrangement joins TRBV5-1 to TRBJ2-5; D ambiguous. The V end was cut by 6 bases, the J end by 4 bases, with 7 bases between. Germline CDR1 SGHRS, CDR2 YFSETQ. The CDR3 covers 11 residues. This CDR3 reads CASMGAETQYF. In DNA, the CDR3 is TGCGCCAGCATGGGTGCAGAGACCCAGTACTTC.

The CDR3: CASSVEIDPNTGELFF. The DNA of the CDR3 is TGTGCCAGCAGCGTCGAGATTGATCCGAACACCGGGGAGCTGTTTTTT. The chain combines TRBV9 with TRBJ2-2; D uncertain. Germline CDR1 is SGDLS and CDR2 is YYNGEE. Trimming took 2 bases from V and 0 from J, leaving 11 bases between them. This CDR3 is built from 16 residues.

The CDR3 DNA sequence: TGCGCCAGCAGTCAGCAGGACCTTCGGTCGGATACGCAGTATTTT. Amino acid sequence: CASSQQDLRSDTQYF. The gene calls are TRBV4-3 and TRBJ2-3; D gene uncertain. V was cut by 6 bases and J by 6 bases, with 19 bases left in between. The germline V gene has CDR1 LGHNA and CDR2 YSLEER. This CDR3 contains 15 residues.

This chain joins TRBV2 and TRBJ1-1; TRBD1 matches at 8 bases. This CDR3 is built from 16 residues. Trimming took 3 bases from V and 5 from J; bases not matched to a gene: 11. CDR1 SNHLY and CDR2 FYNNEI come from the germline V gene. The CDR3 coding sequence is TGTGCCAGCAGTGACACCCGGACAGGGCGCGATACTGAAGCTTTCTTT. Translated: CASSDTRTGRDTEAFF.

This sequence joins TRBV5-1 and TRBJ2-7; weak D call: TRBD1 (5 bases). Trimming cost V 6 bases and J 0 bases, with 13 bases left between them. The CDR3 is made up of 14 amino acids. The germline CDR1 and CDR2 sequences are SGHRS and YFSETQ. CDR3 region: CASKVVGDSYEQYF. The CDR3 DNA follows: TGCGCCAGCAAGGTGGTAGGGGACTCCTACGAGCAGTACTTC.

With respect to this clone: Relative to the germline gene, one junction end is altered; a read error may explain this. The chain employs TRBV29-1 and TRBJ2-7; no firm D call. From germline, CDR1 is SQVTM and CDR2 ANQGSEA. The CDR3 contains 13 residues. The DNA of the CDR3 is TGCAGCGTAGAAGACTTAAGCTCCTACGAGCAGTACTTC. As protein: CSVEDLSSYEQYF.

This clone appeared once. The CDR3 nucleotides are TGTGCCAGCAGCTTAGCCGGGGGTCATGAGCAGTTCTTC. Its protein product is CASSLAGGHEQFF. The rearrangement links TRBV7-2 to TRBJ2-1, with a tentative D call TRBD2 (6 bases). Trimming removed 0 bases at V and 8 bases at J, with 8 bases between. From germline, CDR1 is SGHTA and CDR2 FQGNSA. The CDR3 spans 13 residues.

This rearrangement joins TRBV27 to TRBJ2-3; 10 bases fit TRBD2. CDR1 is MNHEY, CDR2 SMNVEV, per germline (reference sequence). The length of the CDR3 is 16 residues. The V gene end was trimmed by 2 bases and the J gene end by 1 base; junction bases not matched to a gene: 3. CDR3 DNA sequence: TGTGCCAGCAGTTTACGGCTAGCGGGAGGCACAGATACGCAGTATTTT. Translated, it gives CASSLRLAGGTDTQYF.

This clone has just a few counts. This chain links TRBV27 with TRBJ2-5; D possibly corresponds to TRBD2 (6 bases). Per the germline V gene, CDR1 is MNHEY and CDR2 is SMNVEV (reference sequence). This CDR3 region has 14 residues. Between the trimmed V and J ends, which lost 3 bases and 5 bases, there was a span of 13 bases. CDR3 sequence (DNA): TGTGCCAGCAGTTTCACGGGAGCAGGGGAGACCCAGTACTTC. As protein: CASSFTGAGETQYF.

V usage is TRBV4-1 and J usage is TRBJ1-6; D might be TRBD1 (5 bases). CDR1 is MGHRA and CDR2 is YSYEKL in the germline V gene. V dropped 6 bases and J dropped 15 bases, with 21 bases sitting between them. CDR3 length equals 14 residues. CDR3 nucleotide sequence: TGCGCCAGCAGTCAAACCGGGGCCTTGGGGGACCTCCACTTT. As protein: CASSQTGALGDLHF.

CDR3 in amino acids: CASSPANSGRTQYF. CDR3 nucleotides: TGTGCCAGCAGTCCCGCGAACAGCGGGAGAACGCAGTATTTT. The chain combines TRBV7-2 with TRBJ2-3; 8 nucleotides line up with TRBD2. J gave up 9 bases and V 6 bases, and 11 bases lay outside the gene matches. This CDR3 region has 14 residues. In germline, CDR1 is SGHTA, CDR2 FQGNSA.

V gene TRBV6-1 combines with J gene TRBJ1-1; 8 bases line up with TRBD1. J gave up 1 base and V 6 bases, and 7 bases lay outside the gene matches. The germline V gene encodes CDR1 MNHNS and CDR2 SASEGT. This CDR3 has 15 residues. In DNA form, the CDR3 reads TGTGCCAGCAGCGTTACCGGGACAGGGAACACTGAAGCTTTCTTT. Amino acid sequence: CASSVTGTGNTEAFF.

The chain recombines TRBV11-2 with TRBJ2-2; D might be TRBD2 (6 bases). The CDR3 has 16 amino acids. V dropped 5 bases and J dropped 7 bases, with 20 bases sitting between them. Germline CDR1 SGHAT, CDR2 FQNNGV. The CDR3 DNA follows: TGTGCCAGCAGCCAGACTAGGACGGCCCCGGGCGGGGAGCTGTTTTTT. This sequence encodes CASSQTRTAPGGELFF.

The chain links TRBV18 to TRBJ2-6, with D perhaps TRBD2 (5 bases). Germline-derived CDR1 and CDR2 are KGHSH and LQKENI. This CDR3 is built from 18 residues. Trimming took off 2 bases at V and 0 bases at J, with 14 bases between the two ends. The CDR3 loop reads CASSPFGLGSSGANVLTF. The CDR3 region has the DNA TGTGCCAGCTCACCATTTGGGTTGGGGAGCTCTGGGGCCAACGTCCTGACTTTC.